Below, one T cell receptor (beta chain) is given with its context. Its antigen is unidentified. V lost 1 base, J lost 6 bases, and 12 bases lay in between. Per germline, CDR1 LNHNV and CDR2 YYDKDF (reference sequence). This CDR3 is built from 14 residues. The sample comes from a study of STAT5B mutations in CD4+ large granular lymphocyte leukemia. Authors' analysis steps: The detection floor for productive clonotype frequency was 2.59 x 10-5. The repertoire was sequenced with immunoSEQ multiplex PCR; TCRdb's copy has only in-frame clones and lacks some. The D gene and trimming were derived from the DNA, and the V and J assignments and clone size from that table. The data show around 23,000 clones, with about 79% seen just once and more than 0.4% held by the top ten. Study results and caveats: Approximately 25% of private leukemic clonotypes occurred rarely in other patients' non-leukemic repertoires. 8/27 top patient clones versus 2/35 control clones were TRBV06-family. CD4-sorted patient repertoires seemed more clonal than healthy CD4+ repertoires.

What was sequenced was CD4+ T cells from blood buffy coats. The gene calls are TRBV15 and TRBJ1-1; no firm D call. This TCR was recovered from a human donor in good health. The CDR3 DNA reads as TGTGCCACCAGCAGAGTTGCGGGATTCCCTGAAGCTTTCTTT. It codes for CATSRVAGFPEAFF. Combining the CDR3 with reference TRBV15 and TRBJ1-1 gives the whole variable domain DAMVIQNPRYQVTQFGKPVTLSCSQTLNHNVMYWYQQKSSQAPKLLFHYYDKDFNNEADTPDNFQSRRPNTSFCFLDIRSPGLGDTAMYLCATSRVAGFPEAFFGQGTRLTVV.